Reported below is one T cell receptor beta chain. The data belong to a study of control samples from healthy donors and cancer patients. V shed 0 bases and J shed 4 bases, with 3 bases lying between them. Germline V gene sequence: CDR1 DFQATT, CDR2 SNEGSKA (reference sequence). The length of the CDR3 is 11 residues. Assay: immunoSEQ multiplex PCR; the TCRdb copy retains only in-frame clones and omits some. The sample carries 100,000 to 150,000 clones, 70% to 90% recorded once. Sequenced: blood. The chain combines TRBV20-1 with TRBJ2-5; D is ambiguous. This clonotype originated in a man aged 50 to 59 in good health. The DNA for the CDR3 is TGCAGTGCTAGAGATCGAGAGACCCAGTACTTC. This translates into CSARDRETQYF.